One T cell receptor (beta chain) is described in this entry. Its target is unknown. These data belong to a study of T cell responses to AZD1222 COVID-19 vaccine. Study-wide results and caveats: Baseline serology detected seropositivity in only six or seven AZD1222 recipients. Vaccine-associated CD4 TCRs ranged over spike, dominating at 160-218 and 743-854. An increase in Spike-specific TCR breadth and depth was observed after two AZD1222 doses.

The protocol was immunoSEQ multiplex PCR, while the TCRdb copy is restricted to in-frame clones and leaves out a portion. The sample yields around 99,000 clones, 90% to 95% seen once. The junction had 4 bases not matched to a gene; V was cut back by 3 bases and J by 5 bases. Germline V gene sequence: CDR1 MNHEY, CDR2 SVGAGI. There are 14 residues in the CDR3. The chain has TRBV6-5 and TRBJ2-7, with 10 bases aligning to TRBD1. This TCR derives from an adult in good health. The specimen comprised peripheral blood, sampled on day 0 of AZD1222 vaccination. CDR3 in DNA: TGTGCCAGCAGTTATCGGGACAGGGGCCACGAGCAGTACTTC. Protein product: CASSYRDRGHEQYF.